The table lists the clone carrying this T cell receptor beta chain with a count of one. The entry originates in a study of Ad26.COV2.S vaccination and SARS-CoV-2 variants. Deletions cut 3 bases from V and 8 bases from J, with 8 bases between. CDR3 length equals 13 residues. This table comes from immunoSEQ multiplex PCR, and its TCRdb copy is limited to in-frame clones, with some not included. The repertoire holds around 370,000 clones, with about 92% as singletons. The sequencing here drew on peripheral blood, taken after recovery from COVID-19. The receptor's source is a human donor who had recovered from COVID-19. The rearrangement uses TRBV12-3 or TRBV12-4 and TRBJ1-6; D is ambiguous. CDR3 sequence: CASSFTVDSPLHF. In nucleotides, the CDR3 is TGTGCCAGCAGTTTTACGGTCGATTCACCCCTCCACTTT.